One sample yielded the 5 T cell receptor beta chains listed below, sequenced in a study of shared clonotypes between healthy human individuals. TCRdb's table, derived via immunoSEQ multiplex PCR, lists solely in-frame clones and lacks some. The sample lists hundreds of thousands of clones; around 95% were seen once. Naive-designated CD8 cells lacked CD45RO, were positively enriched for CCR7, and omitted terminally differentiated effector memory CD45RA+ cells. Sequencing was carried out using naive CD8+ T cells sorted from blood. These receptors all stem from a woman aged 25 to 39 in good health.

The CDR3 bases are TGTGCCAGCAGTGGAAGGGGGCAGGACCATGGGACCCAGTACTTC. It specifies CASSGRGQDHGTQYF. The V gene is TRBV2, the J gene TRBJ2-5, with TRBD1 matching over 7 bases. The CDR3 length is 15 residues. The junction had 12 bases not matched to a gene; V was cut back by 4 bases and J by 7 bases. Looked up from germline, CDR1 is SNHLY and CDR2 is FYNNEI.

This chain links TRBV6-1 with TRBJ2-7, with D perhaps assigned TRBD1 or TRBD2 (5 bases each). Germline CDR1 reads MNHNS; CDR2 reads SASEGT. V was trimmed by 7 bases and J by 6 bases, leaving 16 bases between them. The CDR3 length is 13 residues. As DNA, the CDR3 is TGTGCCAGCACCGGGGCAGGGCATAGCGAGCAGTACTTC. It is translated as CASTGAGHSEQYF.

The rearrangement links TRBV7-9 to TRBJ1-2, with 9 bases matching TRBD1. V shed 4 bases and J 3 bases; nucleotides not matched to a gene: 6. CDR1 is SEHNR and CDR2 is FQNEAQ in the germline V gene (reference sequence). The CDR3 has 15 residues. The CDR3 loop is CASSSTGGSDYGYTF. The CDR3 region has the DNA TGTGCCAGCAGCTCGACAGGGGGTTCCGACTATGGCTACACCTTC.

The J gene is TRBJ1-1, the V gene TRBV9; no reliable D call. Germline-derived CDR1 and CDR2 are SGDLS and YYNGEE. The ends were cut back, 3 bases at V and 2 bases at J, with 5 bases in the middle. The CDR3 is 12 amino acids. The CDR3 protein is CASSEGNTEAFF. For the CDR3, the DNA is TGTGCCAGCAGCGAAGGTAACACTGAAGCTTTCTTT.

This sequence joins TRBV27 and TRBJ2-1; TRBD2 is a possible D gene (6 bases). Trimming removed 0 bases from V and 8 bases from J, with 8 bases in between. This CDR3 is 13 amino acids long. Per the germline V gene, CDR1 is MNHEY and CDR2 is SMNVEV (reference sequence). CDR3: CASSLSGGDEQFF. CDR3 nucleotide sequence: TGTGCCAGCAGTTTATCCGGAGGGGATGAGCAGTTCTTC.